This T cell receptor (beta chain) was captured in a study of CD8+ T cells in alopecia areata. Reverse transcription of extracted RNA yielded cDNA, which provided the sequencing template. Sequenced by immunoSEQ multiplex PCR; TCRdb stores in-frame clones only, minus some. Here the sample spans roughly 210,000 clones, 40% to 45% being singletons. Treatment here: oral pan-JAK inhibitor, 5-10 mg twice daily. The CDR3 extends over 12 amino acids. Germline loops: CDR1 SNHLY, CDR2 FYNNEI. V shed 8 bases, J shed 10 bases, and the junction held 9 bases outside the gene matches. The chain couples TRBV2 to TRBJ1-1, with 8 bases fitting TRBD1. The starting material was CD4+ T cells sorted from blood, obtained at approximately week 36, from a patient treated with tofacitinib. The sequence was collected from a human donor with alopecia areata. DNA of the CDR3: TGTGCCAGCCAAGGACAGGGAACAGCAGCTTTCTTT. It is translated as CASQGQGTAAFF.